This TCR beta chain stems from a study of shared clonotypes between healthy human individuals. Study background: Three CD4 naive, three CD4 memory, two CD8 naive and one CD8 memory plate were used per donor.

There are 13 residues in the CDR3. Trimming left V 6 bases short and J 7 bases short, with 16 bases between. CDR1 is SGHAT, CDR2 FQNNGV, per germline. The sample holds one count of this clone. Its antigen is still unknown. Study-wide results and caveats: An anticipated effect of sequencing depth on clonotype sharing among donors was recognized. Sorted-subset sequencing was shown by rarefaction to be incomplete despite large depth.

Sequencing used immunoSEQ multiplex PCR; TCRdb keeps in-frame clones, though not all of them. Of over a million clones detected, nearly 99% appear once; the ten largest clones hold roughly 0.42%. V usage is TRBV11-2 and J usage is TRBJ2-7; D may be TRBD2 (6 bases). Input material: naive CD4+ T cells sorted from blood. Noted subset: CD45RA+ positively selected. This TCR was recovered from a man aged 30-40 years in good health. CDR3: CASSSSDLWEQYF. CDR3 DNA: TGTGCCAGCAGTTCTAGCGATCTGTGGGAGCAGTACTTC.